This T cell receptor beta chain stems from a study of somatic mutations in cytotoxic T cells in rheumatoid arthritis (dated by TCRdb to between 2016 and 2019). About the full investigation: Before any treatment started and right after they were diagnosed, patients gave peripheral blood samples (about 30 ml EDTA). Patients and controls did not essentially differ in median age, which was nearly identical between the groups. Whether expanded CD8+ T-cell clones in untreated, newly diagnosed rheumatoid arthritis carry somatic mutations was the study question, and clonality was characterized with TCRB deep sequencing. For 65 to 70 rheumatoid arthritis patients and 20 healthy controls, TCRB deep sequencing was carried out. Sorted V beta1+ cells also underwent TCRB sequencing, and some V beta antibody-stained T-cell populations were flow-sorted at nearly 100% purity on a FACSAria II or Sony SH800.

CDR1 and CDR2 are drawn from the germline V gene (reference sequence): LNHNV, YYDKDF. At the junction V is shortened by 3 bases and J by 6 bases; bases outside the gene matches: 6. Including cysteine and phenylalanine, the CDR3 has 15 amino acids. Here the CDR3 DNA is all that survives: 45 bases in frame from base 1. Points the paper makes about the study in general: There was no significant difference in CD8+ T-cell clonality between rheumatoid arthritis patients and age-matched healthy controls. In patients, CD8+ clonality rose with age (Spearman r ~ 0.47), which was not the case in healthy controls. No adjustment for multiple comparisons was made for the slight TRBV07 underrepresentation in patients. Several identical CD8+ TCRB sequences were found in both blood and synovial fluid, and in about an eighth of the roughly 60 patients the largest CD8+ clone exceeded 20% of CD8+ cells. The antigen targets of the expanded CD8+ clones were unknown, and absence from virus-specific databases did not rule out viral specificity.

Sequencing of TCRB CDR3 was done on genomic DNA with the immunoSEQ assay. The study's processing was this. Only a few patient CD8+ clones larger than 1% matched published virus-specific TCRB sequences when compared against them. Only productive TCRB rearrangements were included in the analyses. A clone was defined by a unique TCRB CDR3 sequence, and clonality was computed as a productive clonality index based on Shannon entropy. The template counts of each clone relative to the total templates per sample were used to calculate repertoire overlap between two samples. Flow cytometry-measured V-gene usage correlated with V-gene usage from TCRB sequencing, with a Spearman r of approximately 0.55. Entries here come from immuneACCESS through TCRdb and include only in-frame sequences with V and J called. Some clones fail to appear in such tables; in the studies checked, an unresolved V gene covers under half of the shortfall, and the cause of the remainder is unknown. D and trimming were read from the DNA, whereas the V and J calls and clone size are those reported in that table. A total of 15,000 or so clones appear in this sample, about four fifths of them only once. Of the sample, around 21% falls within the top ten clones.

CD4+ and CD8+ cells were isolated by positive magnetic bead selection on an AutoMACS, and purity was checked by flow cytometry. A TCR V beta antibody panel was used in flow cytometry to screen first for clonal expansions, which were then characterized by TCRB deep sequencing of sorted CD8+ fractions. Peripheral blood mononuclear cells were isolated by Ficoll-Paque PLUS density gradient separation. Nucleospin Tissue or Tissue XS kits were used to extract DNA from CD4-enriched, CD8-enriched or PBMC samples, and a Qubit 2.0 fluorometer was used for quantification. This clone was detected only a few times. The antigen this receptor binds is unknown. Base qualities are not at hand, and no much larger clone is one base apart.

The TCR originated in an adult with rheumatoid arthritis. The V gene is TRBV15 and the J gene is TRBJ2-1, with TRBD1 matching 9 junction bases. Sequenced material: CD8+ T cells sorted from blood. The CDR3 is CATSSYRGQGNEQFF. The nucleotide sequence reads as follows: TGTGCCACCAGCAGTTACAGGGGGCAGGGCAATGAGCAGTTCTTC.